These 5 T cell receptor beta chains originate from one sample sequenced in a study of early T cells in non-severe SARS-CoV-2 infection (dated by TCRdb to the early 2020s). Libraries were made using 5' RACE. This sample was sequenced with a NextSeq 500. The raw public reads went through TCRdb reprocessing: fastp at Q25, MiXCR clone calling, in-frame beta chains kept. Every CDR3 protein is listed once, alongside the most common genes and DNA of its rows. The sample profile shows over 100,000 distinct CDR3 sequences; over 10% of them were found once. 6.2% of the sample belongs to the ten largest clones. The source material was whole blood. The receptors here all came from an adult who was a healthcare worker with PCR-confirmed SARS-CoV-2 infection or an uninfected control (not recorded which).

The chain couples TRBV13 to TRBJ2-7; 7 bases fit TRBD1. Trimming cost V 5 bases and J 3 bases; bases outside gene matches: 19. The CDR3 is made up of 18 amino acids. Germline V gene data show CDR1 as PRHDT and CDR2 as FYEKMQ (reference sequence). The CDR3 spells CASSRRDRDLGFGYEQYF. As DNA, the CDR3 is TGTGCCAGCAGCCGCCGAGACAGGGACCTCGGATTTGGCTACGAGCAGTACTTC.

This clonotype was seen repeatedly, ten times or more. This chain connects TRBV28 to TRBJ1-2; D remains ambiguous. This CDR3 has 13 amino acids. V was shortened by 2 bases and J by 5 bases, with 9 bases between the two germline ends. Germline CDR1 is MDHEN and CDR2 is SYDVKM. The CDR3 nucleotides are TGTGCCAGCAGTTTAAGTCTCAGTTATGGCTACACCTTC. It translates to CASSLSLSYGYTF.

This chain uses TRBV4-1 with TRBJ1-2; D is uncertain. V was cut by 3 bases and J by 6 bases, with 5 bases left in between. The CDR3 loop spans 11 amino acids. Germline CDR1 MGHRA, CDR2 YSYEKL. For the CDR3, the DNA is TGCGCCAGCAGCCATGGAGATGGCTACACCTTC. It specifies CASSHGDGYTF.

This clonotype was observed a handful of times. The rearrangement joins TRBV24-1 to TRBJ2-1, with D unresolved. There are 16 residues in the CDR3. Trimming removed 3 bases at V and 0 bases at J, with 11 bases between. The germline V gene has CDR1 KGHDR and CDR2 SFDVKD. CDR3 in amino acids: CATSDGRRSSYNEQFF. Here the CDR3 DNA reads TGTGCCACCAGTGATGGTCGGCGGAGCTCCTACAATGAGCAGTTCTTC.

In this sample, this clonotype turned up a few times. The chain employs TRBV7-6 and TRBJ1-6; no clear D. Trimming pared 2 bases from V and 7 bases from J, leaving 12 bases between. Germline lookup yields CDR1 SGHVS and CDR2 FNYEAQ. The CDR3 has 15 residues. The DNA for the CDR3 is TGTGCCAGCAGCTTAAGAGCAGCCTCCAATTCACCCCTCCACTTT. It specifies CASSLRAASNSPLHF.